A selection of T cell receptor beta chains follows, all from one sample in a study of blood T cell repertoires in COVID-19. Using immunoSEQ multiplex PCR, the repertoire was profiled, and TCRdb retains in-frame clones only, with some absent. The table has about 37,000 clones, about 91% seen once; the top ten hold 4.5% to 7%. Sequenced material: peripheral blood. The receptor set was obtained from a woman of 80 years or more with acute or convalescent COVID-19. Each CDR3 is given with its conserved first and last residue. D genes are given only for firm matches. For some rows the clone size is stated as once, few or many, or as a class when expanded; others skip it.

>NA|TRBD1|TRBJ1-1|TRBV6-5
CASSSQMDRSGFEAFF
TGTGCCAGCAGTTCCCAAATGGACAGGAGCGGGTTTGAAGCTTTCTTT
>NA|NA|TRBJ2-7|TRBV29-1
CSVGSYEQYF
TGCAGCGTCGGGAGTTACGAGCAGTACTTC
>NA|NA|TRBJ2-7|TRBV6-5
CASRRNTGPYEQYF
TGTGCCAGCAGGAGGAATACAGGGCCCTACGAGCAGTACTTC
>NA|NA|TRBJ1-2|TRBV29-1
CSVDSGQGDYGYTF
TGCAGCGTTGACTCAGGGCAGGGCGACTATGGCTACACCTTC
>few|NA|TRBJ2-7|TRBV7-6
CASSPGFNYEQYF
TGTGCCAGCAGCCCAGGGTTCAACTACGAGCAGTACTTC
>NA|TRBD1|TRBJ1-2|TRBV7-2
CASSDRGQFYGYTF
TGTGCCAGCAGCGATCGGGGACAGTTCTATGGCTACACCTTC
>NA|TRBD1|TRBJ1-1|TRBV18
CASSPPVGRTGRYGRTEAFF
TGTGCCAGCTCACCACCCGTTGGCAGGACAGGGCGGTATGGAAGAACTGAAGCTTTCTTT
>NA|NA|TRBJ2-2|TRBV12-3/TRBV12-4
CASIRGTGELFF
TGTGCCAGCATTAGGGGAACCGGGGAGCTGTTTTTT
>NA|TRBD1|TRBJ2-1|TRBV30
CAWSRPGTVGTNEQFF
TGTGCCTGGAGTCGACCCGGGACAGTCGGTACAAATGAGCAGTTCTTC
>NA|NA|TRBJ1-3|TRBV3-1/TRBV3-2
CASSQGGWPDF
TGTGCCAGCAGCCAAGGAGGGTGGCCTGATTTT
>NA|NA|TRBJ1-1|TRBV30
CAWPLRGNTEAFF
TGTGCCTGGCCCTTACGGGGGAACACTGAAGCTTTCTTT
>NA|NA|TRBJ2-5|TRBV6-5
CASRGLPGGQETQYF
TGTGCCAGCAGAGGACTCCCAGGAGGCCAAGAGACCCAGTACTTC
>NA|TRBD1|TRBJ1-1|TRBV19
CASSTRQGGTFF
TGTGCCAGTAGTACCCGACAGGGGGGAACTTTCTTT
>NA|TRBD1|TRBJ2-1|TRBV5-4
CASSQGQGSYNEQFF
TGTGCCAGCAGCCAGGGACAGGGTTCCTACAATGAGCAGTTCTTC
>few|NA|TRBJ1-3|TRBV10-3
CAISAPLAKENTIYF
TGTGCCATCAGTGCCCCTCTAGCGAAGGAGAACACCATATATTTT
>NA|NA|TRBJ1-3|TRBV7-2
CASSIGLSSGNTIYF
TGTGCCAGCAGCATCGGACTGAGCTCTGGAAACACCATATATTTT
>NA|NA|TRBJ1-4|TRBV6-5
CARIQGRNEKLFF
TGTGCCAGAATTCAGGGGAGAAATGAAAAACTGTTTTTT
>NA|NA|TRBJ2-2|TRBV7-2
CASSSSPAGELFF
TGTGCCAGCAGCTCAAGCCCGGCCGGGGAGCTGTTTTTT
>once|TRBD1|TRBJ2-1|TRBV19
CASSRRDRGIYNEQFF
TGTGCCAGTAGTAGGCGGGACAGGGGAATTTACAATGAGCAGTTCTTC
>NA|NA|TRBJ2-7|TRBV6-6
CASSYSAGPLYEQYF
TGTGCCAGCAGTTACTCTGCAGGTCCCCTCTACGAGCAGTACTTC
>NA|NA|TRBJ2-1|TRBV9
CASSVGRTTYNEQFF
TGTGCCAGCAGCGTAGGTAGGACAACCTACAATGAGCAGTTCTTC
>NA|NA|TRBJ1-4|TRBV7-2
CASSLVGPSNEKLFF
TGTGCCAGCAGCTTAGTGGGGCCGTCTAATGAAAAACTGTTTTTT
>NA|NA|TRBJ1-2|TRBV5-1
CASSLESVRAGYTF
TGCGCCAGCAGCTTGGAATCGGTCAGGGCGGGCTACACCTTC
>NA|NA|TRBJ1-1|TRBV6-6
CASSPTPGASEAFF
TGTGCCAGCAGCCCAACCCCAGGGGCTAGTGAAGCTTTCTTT